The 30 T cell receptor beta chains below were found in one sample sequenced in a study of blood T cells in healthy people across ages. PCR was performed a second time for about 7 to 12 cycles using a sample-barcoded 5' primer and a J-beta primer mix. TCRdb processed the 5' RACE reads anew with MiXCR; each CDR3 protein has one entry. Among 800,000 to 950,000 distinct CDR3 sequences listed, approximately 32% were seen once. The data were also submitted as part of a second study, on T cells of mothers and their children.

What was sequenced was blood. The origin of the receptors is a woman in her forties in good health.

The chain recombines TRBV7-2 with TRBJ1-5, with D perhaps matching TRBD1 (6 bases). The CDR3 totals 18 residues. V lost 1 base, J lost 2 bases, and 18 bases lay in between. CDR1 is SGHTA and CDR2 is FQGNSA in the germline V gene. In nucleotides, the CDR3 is TGTGCCAGCAGCTTAGGAGTAGGGGGAGCAGGTGGCAATCAGCCCCAGCATTTT. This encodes CASSLGVGGAGGNQPQHF.

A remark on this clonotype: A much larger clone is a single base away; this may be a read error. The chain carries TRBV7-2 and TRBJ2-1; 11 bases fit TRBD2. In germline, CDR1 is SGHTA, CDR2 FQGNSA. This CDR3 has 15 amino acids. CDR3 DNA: TGTGCCAGCAGCTTAGCTCTAGCGGGGGGAAATGAGAAGTTCTTC. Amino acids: CASSLALAGGNEKFF.

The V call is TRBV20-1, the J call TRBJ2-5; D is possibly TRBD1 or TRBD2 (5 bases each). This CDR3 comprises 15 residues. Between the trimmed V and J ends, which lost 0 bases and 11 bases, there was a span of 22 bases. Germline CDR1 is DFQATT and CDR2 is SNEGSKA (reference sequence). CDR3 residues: CSARDGGRGYNEQYF. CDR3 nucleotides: TGCAGTGCTAGAGATGGGGGTCGGGGATACAATGAGCAGTACTTC.

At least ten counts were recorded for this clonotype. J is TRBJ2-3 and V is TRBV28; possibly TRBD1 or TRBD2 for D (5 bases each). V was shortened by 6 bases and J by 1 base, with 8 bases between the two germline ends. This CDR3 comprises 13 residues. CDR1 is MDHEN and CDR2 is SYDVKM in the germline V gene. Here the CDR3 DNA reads TGTGCCAGCAGACGAGGGGGCACAGATACGCAGTATTTT. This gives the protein CASRRGGTDTQYF.

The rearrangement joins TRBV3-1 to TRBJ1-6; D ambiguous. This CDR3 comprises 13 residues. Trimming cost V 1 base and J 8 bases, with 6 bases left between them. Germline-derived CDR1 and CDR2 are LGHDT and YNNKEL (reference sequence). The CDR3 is CASSQGLDSPLHF. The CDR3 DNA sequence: TGTGCCAGCAGCCAAGGGCTGGATTCACCCCTCCACTTT.

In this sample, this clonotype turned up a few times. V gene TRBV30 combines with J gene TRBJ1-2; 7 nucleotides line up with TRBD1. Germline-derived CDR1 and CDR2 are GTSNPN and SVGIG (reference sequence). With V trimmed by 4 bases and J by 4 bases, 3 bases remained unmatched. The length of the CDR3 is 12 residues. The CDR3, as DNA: TGTGCCTGGACAGGGGGATTCTATGGCTACACCTTC. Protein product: CAWTGGFYGYTF.

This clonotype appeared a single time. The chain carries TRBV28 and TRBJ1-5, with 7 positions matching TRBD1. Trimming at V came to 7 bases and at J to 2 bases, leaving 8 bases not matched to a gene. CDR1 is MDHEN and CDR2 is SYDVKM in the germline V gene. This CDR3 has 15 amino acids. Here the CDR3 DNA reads TGTGCCAGCAAAAGGGGGCGGCGGGGCAATCAGCCCCAGCATTTT. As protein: CASKRGRRGNQPQHF.

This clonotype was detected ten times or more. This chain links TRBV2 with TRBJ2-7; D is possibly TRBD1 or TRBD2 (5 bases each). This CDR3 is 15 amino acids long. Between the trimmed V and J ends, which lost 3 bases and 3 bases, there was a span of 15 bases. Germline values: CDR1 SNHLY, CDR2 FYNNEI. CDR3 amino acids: CASSDGLGAFYEQYF. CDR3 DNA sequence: TGTGCCAGCAGTGACGGTCTCGGGGCCTTCTACGAGCAGTACTTC.

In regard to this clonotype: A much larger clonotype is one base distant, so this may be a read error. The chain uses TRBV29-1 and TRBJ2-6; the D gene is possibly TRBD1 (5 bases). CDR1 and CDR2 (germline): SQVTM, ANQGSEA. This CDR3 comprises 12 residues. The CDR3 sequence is CSASSGASVLTF. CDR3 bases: TGCAGCGCCAGCTCTGGGGCCAGCGTCCTGACTTTC.

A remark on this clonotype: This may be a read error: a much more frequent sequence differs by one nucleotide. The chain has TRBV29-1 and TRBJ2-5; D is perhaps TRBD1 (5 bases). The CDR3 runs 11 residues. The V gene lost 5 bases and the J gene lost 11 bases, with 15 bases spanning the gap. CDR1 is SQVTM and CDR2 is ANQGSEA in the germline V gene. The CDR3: CSVQGANEQYF. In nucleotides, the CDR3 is TGCAGCGTTCAGGGTGCCAATGAGCAGTACTTC.

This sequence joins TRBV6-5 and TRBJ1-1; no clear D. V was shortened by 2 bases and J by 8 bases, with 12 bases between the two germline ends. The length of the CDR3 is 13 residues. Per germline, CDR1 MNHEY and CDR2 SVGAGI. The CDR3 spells CASSYERGNEAFF. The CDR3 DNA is TGTGCCAGCAGTTACGAACGGGGAAACGAAGCTTTCTTT.

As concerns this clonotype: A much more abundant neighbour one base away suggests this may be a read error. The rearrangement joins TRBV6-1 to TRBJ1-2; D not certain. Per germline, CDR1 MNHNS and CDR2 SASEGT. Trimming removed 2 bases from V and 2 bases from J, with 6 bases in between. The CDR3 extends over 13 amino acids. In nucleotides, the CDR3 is TGTGCCAGCAGTGAACCAACGAACTATGGCTACACCTTC. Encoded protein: CASSEPTNYGYTF.

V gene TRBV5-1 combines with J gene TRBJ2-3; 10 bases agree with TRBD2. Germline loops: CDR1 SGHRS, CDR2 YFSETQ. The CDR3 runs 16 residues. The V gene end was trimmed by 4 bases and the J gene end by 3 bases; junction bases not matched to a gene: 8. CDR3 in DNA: TGCGCCAGCAGCCCGAATAGCGGGAGGCCAACAGATACGCAGTATTTT. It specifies CASSPNSGRPTDTQYF.

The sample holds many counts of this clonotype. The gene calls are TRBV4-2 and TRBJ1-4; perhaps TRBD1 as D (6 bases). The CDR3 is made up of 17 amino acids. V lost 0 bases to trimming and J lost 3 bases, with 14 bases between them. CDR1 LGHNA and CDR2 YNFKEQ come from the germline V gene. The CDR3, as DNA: TGTGCCAGCAGCCAAGATGAGGGGGTCTACGCTAATGAAAAACTGTTTTTT. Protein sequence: CASSQDEGVYANEKLFF.

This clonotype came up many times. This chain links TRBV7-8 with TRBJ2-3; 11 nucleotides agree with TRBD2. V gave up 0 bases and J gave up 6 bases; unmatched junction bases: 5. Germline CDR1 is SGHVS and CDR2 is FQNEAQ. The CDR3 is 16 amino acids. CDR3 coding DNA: TGTGCCAGCAGCTTAGCACTAGCGGGGGCGGCGGATACGCAGTATTTT. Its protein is CASSLALAGAADTQYF.

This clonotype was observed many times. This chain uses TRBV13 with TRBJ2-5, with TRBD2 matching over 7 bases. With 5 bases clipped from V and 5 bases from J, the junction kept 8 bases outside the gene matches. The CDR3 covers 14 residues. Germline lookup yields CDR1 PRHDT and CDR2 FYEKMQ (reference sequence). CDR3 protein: CASSAQAGSETQYF. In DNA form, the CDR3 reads TGTGCCAGCAGCGCTCAAGCGGGGAGTGAGACCCAGTACTTC.

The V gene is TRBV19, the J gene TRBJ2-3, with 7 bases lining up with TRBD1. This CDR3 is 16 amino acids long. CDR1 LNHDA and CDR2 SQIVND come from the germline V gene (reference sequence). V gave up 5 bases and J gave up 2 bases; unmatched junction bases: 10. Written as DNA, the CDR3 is TGTGCCAGTAGTCCGCCGGGACAGCGAAACACAGATACGCAGTATTTT. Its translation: CASSPPGQRNTDTQYF.

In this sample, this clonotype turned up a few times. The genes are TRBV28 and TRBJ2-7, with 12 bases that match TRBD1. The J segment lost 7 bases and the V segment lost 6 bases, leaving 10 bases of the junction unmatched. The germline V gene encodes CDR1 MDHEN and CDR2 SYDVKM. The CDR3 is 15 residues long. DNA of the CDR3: TGTGCCAGCAGCGGCCCGGGACAGGGGGCGTGGGAGCAGTACTTC. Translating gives CASSGPGQGAWEQYF. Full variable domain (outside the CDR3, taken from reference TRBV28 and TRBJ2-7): DVKVTQSSRYLVKRTGEKVFLECVQDMDHENMFWYRQDPGLGLRLIYFSYDVKMKEKGDIPEGYSVSREKKERFSLILESASTNQTSMYLCASSGPGQGAWEQYFGPGTRLTVT.

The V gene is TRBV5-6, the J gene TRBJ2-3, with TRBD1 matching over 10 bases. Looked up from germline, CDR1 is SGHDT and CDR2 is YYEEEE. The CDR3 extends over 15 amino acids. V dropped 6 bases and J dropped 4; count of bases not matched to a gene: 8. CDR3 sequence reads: CASNPWTGGADTQYF. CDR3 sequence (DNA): TGTGCCAGCAACCCCTGGACAGGGGGGGCAGATACGCAGTATTTT. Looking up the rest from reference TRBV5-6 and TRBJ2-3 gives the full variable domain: DAGVTQSPTHLIKTRGQQVTLRCSPKSGHDTVSWYQQALGQGPQFIFQYYEEEERQRGNFPDRFSGHQFPNYSSELNVNALLLGDSALYLCASNPWTGGADTQYFGPGTRLTVL.

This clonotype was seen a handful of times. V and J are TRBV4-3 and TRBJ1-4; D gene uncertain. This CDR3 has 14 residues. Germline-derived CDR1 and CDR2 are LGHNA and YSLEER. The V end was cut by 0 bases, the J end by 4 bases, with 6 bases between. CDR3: CASSQDRVNEKLFF. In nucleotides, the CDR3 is TGCGCCAGCAGCCAAGATAGAGTTAATGAAAAACTGTTTTTT.

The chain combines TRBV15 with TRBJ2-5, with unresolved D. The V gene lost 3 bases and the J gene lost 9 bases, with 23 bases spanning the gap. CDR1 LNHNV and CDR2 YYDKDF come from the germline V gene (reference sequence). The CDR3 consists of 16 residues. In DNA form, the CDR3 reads TGTGCCACCAGCAGTCCCTTCGGCGGCTCCGTCGCGGCCCAGTACTTC. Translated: CATSSPFGGSVAAQYF.

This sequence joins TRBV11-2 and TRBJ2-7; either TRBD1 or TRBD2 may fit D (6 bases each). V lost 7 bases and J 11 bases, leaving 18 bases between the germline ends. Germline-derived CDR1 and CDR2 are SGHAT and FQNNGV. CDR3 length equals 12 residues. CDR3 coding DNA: TGTGCCAGCACCCATGGGGGGCACCTTAAGTACTTC. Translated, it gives CASTHGGHLKYF.

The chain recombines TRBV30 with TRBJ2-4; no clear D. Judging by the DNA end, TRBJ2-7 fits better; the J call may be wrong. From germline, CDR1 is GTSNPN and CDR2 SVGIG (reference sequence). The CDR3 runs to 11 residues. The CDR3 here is CAWSWGGEQYF. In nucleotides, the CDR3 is TGTGCCTGGAGTTGGGGTGGCGAGCAGTACTTC.

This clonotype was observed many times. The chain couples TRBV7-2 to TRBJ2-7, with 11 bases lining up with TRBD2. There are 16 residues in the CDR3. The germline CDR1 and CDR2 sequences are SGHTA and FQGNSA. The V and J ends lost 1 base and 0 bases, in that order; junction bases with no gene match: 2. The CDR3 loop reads CASSLDSGGGSYEQYF. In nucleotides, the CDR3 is TGTGCCAGCAGCTTAGATAGCGGGGGGGGCTCCTACGAGCAGTACTTC.

Here the CDR3 DNA reads TGCGCCAGCAGCCAAGGAGTTAGGGGGGTCGGATATGGCTACACCTTC. It yields the protein CASSQGVRGVGYGYTF. This chain joins TRBV4-3 and TRBJ1-2, with D possibly TRBD1 on 6 matching bases. Germline V gene sequence: CDR1 LGHNA, CDR2 YSLEER. CDR3 length: 16 residues. V shed 1 base and J shed 5 bases, with 17 bases lying between them.

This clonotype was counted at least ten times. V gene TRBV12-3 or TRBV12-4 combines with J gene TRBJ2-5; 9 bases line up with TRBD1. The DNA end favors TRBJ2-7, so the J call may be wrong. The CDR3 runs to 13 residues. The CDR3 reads CASSGEDRGEQYF. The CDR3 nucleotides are TGTGCCAGCAGTGGGGAGGACAGGGGCGAGCAGTACTTC.

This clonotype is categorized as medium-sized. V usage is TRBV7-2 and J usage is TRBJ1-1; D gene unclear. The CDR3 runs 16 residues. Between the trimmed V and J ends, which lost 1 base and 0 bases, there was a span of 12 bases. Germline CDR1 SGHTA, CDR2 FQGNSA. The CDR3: CASSLVRADLNTEAFF. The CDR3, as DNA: TGTGCCAGCAGCTTAGTCCGGGCAGACCTGAACACTGAAGCTTTCTTT.

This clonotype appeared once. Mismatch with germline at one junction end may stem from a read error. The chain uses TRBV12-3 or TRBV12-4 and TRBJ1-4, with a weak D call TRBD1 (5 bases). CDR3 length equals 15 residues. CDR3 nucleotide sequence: TGTGTCAGCAGACCGGGGGGGAGAACTAATGAAAAACTGTTTTTT. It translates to CVSRPGGRTNEKLFF.

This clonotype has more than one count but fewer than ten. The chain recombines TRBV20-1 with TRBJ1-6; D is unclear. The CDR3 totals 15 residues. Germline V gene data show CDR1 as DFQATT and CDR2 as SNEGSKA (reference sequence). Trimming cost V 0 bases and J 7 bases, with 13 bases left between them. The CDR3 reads CSARDPGEGNSPLHF. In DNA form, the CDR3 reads TGCAGTGCTAGAGATCCCGGGGAGGGAAATTCACCCCTCCACTTT.

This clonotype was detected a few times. DNA of the CDR3: TGTGCCAGCAGTGGGTATTGGACAGACTATGGCTACACCTTC. It is translated as CASSGYWTDYGYTF. This chain joins TRBV25-1 and TRBJ1-2; D is possibly TRBD1 (6 bases). The CDR3 is made up of 14 amino acids. The germline V gene encodes CDR1 MGHDK and CDR2 SYGVNS. Trimming took off 4 bases at V and 3 bases at J, with 12 bases between the two ends.